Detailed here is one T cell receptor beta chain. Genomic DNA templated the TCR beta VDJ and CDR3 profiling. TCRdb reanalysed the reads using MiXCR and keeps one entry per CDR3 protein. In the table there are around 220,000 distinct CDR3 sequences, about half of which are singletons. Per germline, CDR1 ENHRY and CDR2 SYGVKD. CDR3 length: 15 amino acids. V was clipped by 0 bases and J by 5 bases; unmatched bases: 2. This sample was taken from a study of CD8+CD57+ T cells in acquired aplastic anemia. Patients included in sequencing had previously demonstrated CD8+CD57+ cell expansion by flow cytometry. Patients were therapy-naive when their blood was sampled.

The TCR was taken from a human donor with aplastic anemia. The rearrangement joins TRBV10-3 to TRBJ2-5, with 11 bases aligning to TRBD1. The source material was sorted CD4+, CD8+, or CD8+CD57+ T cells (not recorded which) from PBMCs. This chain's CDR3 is CAISESRDRGETQYF. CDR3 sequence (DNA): TGTGCCATCAGTGAGTCGAGGGACAGGGGGGAGACCCAGTACTTC.